Shown below are 16 T cell receptor beta chains from a single sample sequenced in a study of metastatic and nonmetastatic thyroid tumors. TCRdb used MiXCR to call clones anew from the PCR reads. The sample lists roughly 89,000 clones; 9.5% to 15% were seen once. Patients underwent thyroid surgery, and none had received any treatment before it. What was sequenced was tumor tissue. These receptors were obtained from a female donor with papillary thyroid cancer or a benign thyroid nodule (not recorded which). Some clones in this sample may be carry-over from other donors' samples.

A remark on this clone: Germline is not matched at one junction end, which may reflect a read error. This chain links TRBV11-2 with TRBJ2-3, with 9 bases identical to TRBD2. The CDR3 sequence is 18 residues long. CDR1 and CDR2 from the germline V gene are SGHAT and FQNNGV. CDR3 nucleotides: TGTGCCAGCAGCTTACTTCCGACGATTAGCGGGGGCACAGATACTCAGTATTTT. This gives the protein CASSLLPTISGGTDTQYF.

Many counts were recorded for this clone. The chain uses TRBV20-1 and TRBJ2-3, with 9 bases fitting TRBD2. With V trimmed by 6 bases and J by 4 bases, 5 bases remained unmatched. This CDR3 spans 13 amino acids. CDR1 is DFQATT and CDR2 is SNEGSKA in the germline V gene (reference sequence). The CDR3 sequence is CSAPAGGSDTQYF. CDR3 sequence (DNA): TGCAGTGCGCCAGCGGGAGGATCAGATACGCAGTATTTT.

This clone was observed at least ten times. A much bigger clone sits one base away, suggesting this may be a read error. This chain uses TRBV19 with TRBJ1-6; no clear D. The CDR3 is made up of 15 amino acids. Trimming stripped 3 bases from V and 9 bases from J, with 15 bases between. Germline V gene data show CDR1 as LNHDA and CDR2 as SQIVND (reference sequence). CDR3 sequence reads: CASSIGVLWSSPLHF. CDR3 DNA sequence: TGTGCCAGTAGTATTGGCGTTTTATGGAGTTCACCCCTCCACTTT.

In the case of this clone: It may be a read error: a sequence one base away is much more abundant. This chain uses TRBV30 with TRBJ1-1; unclear D gene. The V end lost 2 bases, the J end lost 5 bases, and 15 bases lay between the germline ends. The CDR3 consists of 14 residues. Germline V lookup: CDR1 GTSNPN, CDR2 SVGIG (reference sequence). The CDR3 nucleotides read TGTGCCTGGAGTACCAGGAGGTGGAGGACTGAAGCTTTCTTT. Amino acid sequence: CAWSTRRWRTEAFF.

This chain links TRBV12-3 or TRBV12-4 with TRBJ1-2, with D maybe TRBD1 (5 bases). Trimming took off 3 bases at V and 3 bases at J, with 11 bases between the two ends. This CDR3 has 14 residues. The CDR3 region has the DNA TGTGCCAGCAGTTTTTCGGGGCGATACTATGGCTACACCTTC. It specifies CASSFSGRYYGYTF.

About this clone itself: This clone may be a read error of a much larger clone one base away. The chain links TRBV28 to TRBJ1-1; 10 nucleotides align to TRBD1. Germline V gives CDR1 MDHEN, CDR2 SYDVKM. The CDR3 sequence is 12 residues long. V lost 8 bases, J lost 4 bases, and 1 base stayed unmatched. In nucleotides, the CDR3 is TGTGCCAGCTGGACAGGGGGCACTGAAGCTTTCTTT. Its protein product is CASWTGGTEAFF.

This clone was counted many times. The chain carries TRBV12-3 or TRBV12-4 and TRBJ2-1; 11 bases align to TRBD2. The trim removed 5 bases at V and 7 bases at J, leaving 7 bases unmatched. The CDR3 has 15 residues. The CDR3: CASSTLAGVGNEQFF. The CDR3 DNA sequence: TGTGCCAGCAGTACACTAGCGGGAGTGGGTAATGAGCAGTTCTTC.

Ten or more counts support this clone. Other DNA sequences from this sample encode an identical CDR3 as well. The genes are TRBV12-3 or TRBV12-4 and TRBJ2-2, with D unclear. The V end lost 6 bases, the J end lost 8 bases, and 10 bases lay between the germline ends. The CDR3 sequence is 12 residues long. CDR3 nucleotide sequence: TGTGCCAGCAGGTTATGGCTAGGGGAGCTGTTTTTT. Residues: CASRLWLGELFF.

This clone turned up a few times. Since a much larger clone is just one base distant, this may be a read error. Other DNA sequences of this sample code for an identical CDR3. V gene TRBV6-2 or TRBV6-3 combines with J gene TRBJ2-6; D possibly corresponds to TRBD1 (6 bases). The CDR3 totals 16 residues. Germline loops: CDR1 MNHEY, CDR2 SVGEGT. CDR3 in DNA: TGTGCCAGCAGCCCGGGACACCTCTCTGGGGCCAACGTCCTAACTTTC. Protein: CASSPGHLSGANVLTF.

This clone was found many times. This sequence joins TRBV2 and TRBJ2-5, with D tentatively TRBD2 (5 bases). The germline V and J ends were trimmed by 9 bases and 5 bases, with 19 bases remaining between them. Germline loops: CDR1 SNHLY, CDR2 FYNNEI. This CDR3 has 14 amino acids. The CDR3 sequence: CASLWTYNWETQYF. The CDR3 region has the DNA TGTGCCAGTCTCTGGACTTATAATTGGGAGACCCAGTACTTC.

This clone has at least ten counts. The chain links TRBV12-3 or TRBV12-4 to TRBJ2-7; possibly TRBD1 for D (7 bases). This CDR3 contains 14 residues. Trimming left V 2 bases short and J 6 bases short, with 14 bases between. The CDR3 DNA reads TGTGCCAGCAGTTTACCAGGAGGGGGCGGCGAGCAGTACTTC. Translating it yields CASSLPGGGGEQYF.

This clone was found many times. V usage is TRBV30 and J usage is TRBJ2-1, with unresolved D. The CDR3 has 12 residues. The germline gives CDR1 GTSNPN, CDR2 SVGIG (reference sequence). Trimming cost V 0 bases and J 7 bases, with 7 bases left between them. The CDR3 bases are TGTGCCTGGAGTGTACGATGGAATGAGCAGTTCTTC. The encoded protein is CAWSVRWNEQFF.

This clone was observed a few times. Just one base apart from a much larger clone, this may be a read error. The chain is built from TRBV6-1 and TRBJ1-3, with 7 bases that match TRBD1. This CDR3 contains 15 residues. The germline gives CDR1 MNHNS, CDR2 SASEGT. V lost 6 bases and J lost 4; bases outside the gene matches: 9. The CDR3 nucleotides read TGTGCCAGCAGCCTCGACAGGGTATCAGGAAACACCATATATTTT. Residues: CASSLDRVSGNTIYF.

This clone was seen ten or more times. Different DNA sequences within this sample yield the same CDR3. The V gene is TRBV7-9, the J gene TRBJ1-1; D is unresolved. Germline CDR1 is SEHNR and CDR2 is FQNEAQ (reference sequence). CDR3 length equals 8 residues. The CDR3 region is CAVTEAFF. In DNA, the CDR3 is TGTGCGGTAACTGAAGCTTTCTTT.

This clone has more than one count but fewer than ten. The V and J genes are TRBV7-8 and TRBJ1-1; no clear D. CDR3 size: 11 residues. CDR1 SGHVS and CDR2 FQNEAQ come from the germline V gene. V lost 0 bases, J lost 8 bases, and 4 bases lay in between. In nucleotides, the CDR3 is TGTGCCAGCAGCTTAGCGGGCGAAGCTTTCTTT. The encoded protein is CASSLAGEAFF.

A remark on this clone: This may stem from a read error, because a much larger clone lies one nucleotide away. Other DNA sequences within the sample encode an identical CDR3. This CDR3 is CASSPSQGSYEQYF. The CDR3 DNA follows: TGTGCCAGCTCACCATCACAGGGCTCCTACGAGCAGTACTTC. The rearrangement links TRBV18 to TRBJ2-7, with TRBD1 as a possible D gene (6 bases). The CDR3 sequence is 14 residues long. The germline V gene has CDR1 KGHSH and CDR2 LQKENI. V lost 2 bases, J lost 0 bases, and 8 bases lay in between.